This T cell receptor beta chain was recovered during a study of vaccination and CD4 T cells after COVID-19. Overall study: In the control cultures, a CEFX pool, an HIV-1 Nef pool, or no peptide was supplied.

The Oncomine TCR Beta short-read assay sequenced DNA from cultured CD4+ T cells. In TCRdb, the PCR reads were re-called with MiXCR into one record per CDR3 protein. The data contain fewer than 15,000 distinct CDR3 sequences, 41% of them seen just once; the ten biggest clones take up 7% to 9.5%. Treatment specified: roughly 10-day PBMC culture with coronavirus spike peptide pools or control peptides (ViraFEST assay). This clonotype was counted only a few times. Its antigen is still unknown. The CDR3 extends over 13 amino acids. Germline V gives CDR1 SNHLY, CDR2 FYNNEI. The J segment lost 4 bases and the V segment lost 5 bases, leaving 1 base of the junction unmatched.

The clonotype was recovered from a human donor who had recovered from COVID-19. V and J are TRBV2 and TRBJ2-5; TRBD1 aligns across 10 bases. The material sequenced was CD4+ T cells from blood, cultured in vitro, taken after SARS-CoV-2 vaccination. CDR3 DNA: TGTGCCAGCAGTAGGGACAGGGGAGAGACCCAGTACTTC. Its protein is CASSRDRGETQYF.